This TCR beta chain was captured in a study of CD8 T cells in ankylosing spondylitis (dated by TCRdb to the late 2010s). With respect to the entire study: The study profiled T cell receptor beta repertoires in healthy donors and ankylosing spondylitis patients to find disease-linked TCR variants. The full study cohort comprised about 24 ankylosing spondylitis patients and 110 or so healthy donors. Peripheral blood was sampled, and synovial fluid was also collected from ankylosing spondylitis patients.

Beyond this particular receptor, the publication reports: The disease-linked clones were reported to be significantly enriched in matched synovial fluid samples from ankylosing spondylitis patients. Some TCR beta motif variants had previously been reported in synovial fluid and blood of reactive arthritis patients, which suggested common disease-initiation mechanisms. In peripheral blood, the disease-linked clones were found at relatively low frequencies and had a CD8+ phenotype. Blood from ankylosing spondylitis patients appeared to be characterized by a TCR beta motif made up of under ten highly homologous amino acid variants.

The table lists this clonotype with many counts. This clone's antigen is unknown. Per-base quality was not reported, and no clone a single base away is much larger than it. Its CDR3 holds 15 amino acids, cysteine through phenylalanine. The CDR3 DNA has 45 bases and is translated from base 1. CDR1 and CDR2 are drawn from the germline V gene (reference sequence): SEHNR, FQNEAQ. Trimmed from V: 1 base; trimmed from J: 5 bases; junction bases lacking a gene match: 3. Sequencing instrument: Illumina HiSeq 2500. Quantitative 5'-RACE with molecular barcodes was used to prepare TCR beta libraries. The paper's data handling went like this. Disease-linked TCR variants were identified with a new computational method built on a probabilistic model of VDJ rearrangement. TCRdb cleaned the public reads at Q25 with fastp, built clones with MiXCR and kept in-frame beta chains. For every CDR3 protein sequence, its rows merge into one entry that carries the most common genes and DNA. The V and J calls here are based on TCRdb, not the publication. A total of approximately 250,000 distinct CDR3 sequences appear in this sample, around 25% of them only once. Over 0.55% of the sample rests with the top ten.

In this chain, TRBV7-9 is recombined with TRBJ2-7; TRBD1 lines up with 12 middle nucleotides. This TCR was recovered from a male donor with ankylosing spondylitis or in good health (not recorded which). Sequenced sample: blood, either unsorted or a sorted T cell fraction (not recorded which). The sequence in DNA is TGTGCCAGCAGCTTAGGGGACAGGGGGCGGAACGAGCAGTACTTC. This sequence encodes CASSLGDRGRNEQYF.